This TCR beta chain emerged from a study of blood T cell repertoires in COVID-19 (TCRdb year 2020). Background for the entire study: The collaborator samples originated in the United States, Italy and Spain and spanned the acute and convalescent phases of COVID-19. The sample metadata nearly always contained a de-identified subject ID, COVID-19 status, age in years and sex. The repertoires were released in a freely available public database meant as a resource for research on the immune response to SARS-CoV-2. Where HLA class I and class II types were available, the types were taken from metadata supplied by the sample provider, not from assay-based typing. The samples were drawn from two sources: the first 160 participants of the ongoing ImmuneRACE study, and 1,254 subjects contributed by 6 global collaborators. Deeply sampled blood TCRbeta repertoires from subjects exposed to, actively infected with, or recovered from COVID-19 were included in the dataset. The prospective study material was composed of cDNA or gDNA derived from T cells, B-cell-depleted T cells, or PBMCs.

In Seattle, one collaborating source enrolled patients while the infection was active and tracked those patients longitudinally over the course of disease. Each collaborating institution followed its own protocols to collect whole blood in K2EDTA tubes. For TCRbeta analysis, collaborators shipped samples as frozen whole blood, isolated PBMCs, or DNA extracted from either of those sample types. Results the study describes overall, beyond this receptor: The quantity of clinical and demographic metadata differed by source and by participant and was supplied without curation.

A remark on this clone: It has no known antigen specificity. No base quality values were provided; no much bigger clone lies one nucleotide off.

As encoded in the germline V gene, CDR1 is ENHRY while CDR2 is SYGVKD. The trim is 0 bases for V and 12 bases for J, with a gap of 7 bases between the germline ends. From the cysteine up to the phenylalanine, the CDR3 has a length of 11 residues. Only the CDR3 region is kept as DNA, spanning 33 bases read in frame from base 1. The immunoSEQ Assay, a bias-controlled multiplex PCR, was used to amplify TCRbeta CDR3 regions from genomic DNA. For the original study's pipeline: Within the assay, amplification of reference gene primers was used to estimate how many nucleated cells each sample contained. To quantify the absolute abundance of each unique TCRbeta CDR3 rearrangement, sequence reads were collapsed and filtered. For each sample, productive Simpson clonality was calculated as the square root of Simpson's diversity index across productive rearrangements. TCRdb carries this immuneACCESS record with in-frame sequences only. Its versions omit some clonotypes, under half of them owing to an unresolved V gene in the studies checked, with the rest unexplained. V and J calls plus clone size are reproduced from that table; the DNA served to infer D and trimming. Here the sample has some 450,000 clones; 70% to 90% occur a single time. The ten biggest clones cover roughly 0.87% of the sample.

The receptor was derived from a man between 18 and 29 years old with COVID-19, enrolled during active disease. Here the chain combines TRBV10-3 and TRBJ2-3, with no D gene named confidently. Sequenced input: peripheral blood. For the CDR3, the sequence is CAISESTNQYF. The base sequence is TGTGCCATCAGTGAGTCAACTAATCAGTATTTT.